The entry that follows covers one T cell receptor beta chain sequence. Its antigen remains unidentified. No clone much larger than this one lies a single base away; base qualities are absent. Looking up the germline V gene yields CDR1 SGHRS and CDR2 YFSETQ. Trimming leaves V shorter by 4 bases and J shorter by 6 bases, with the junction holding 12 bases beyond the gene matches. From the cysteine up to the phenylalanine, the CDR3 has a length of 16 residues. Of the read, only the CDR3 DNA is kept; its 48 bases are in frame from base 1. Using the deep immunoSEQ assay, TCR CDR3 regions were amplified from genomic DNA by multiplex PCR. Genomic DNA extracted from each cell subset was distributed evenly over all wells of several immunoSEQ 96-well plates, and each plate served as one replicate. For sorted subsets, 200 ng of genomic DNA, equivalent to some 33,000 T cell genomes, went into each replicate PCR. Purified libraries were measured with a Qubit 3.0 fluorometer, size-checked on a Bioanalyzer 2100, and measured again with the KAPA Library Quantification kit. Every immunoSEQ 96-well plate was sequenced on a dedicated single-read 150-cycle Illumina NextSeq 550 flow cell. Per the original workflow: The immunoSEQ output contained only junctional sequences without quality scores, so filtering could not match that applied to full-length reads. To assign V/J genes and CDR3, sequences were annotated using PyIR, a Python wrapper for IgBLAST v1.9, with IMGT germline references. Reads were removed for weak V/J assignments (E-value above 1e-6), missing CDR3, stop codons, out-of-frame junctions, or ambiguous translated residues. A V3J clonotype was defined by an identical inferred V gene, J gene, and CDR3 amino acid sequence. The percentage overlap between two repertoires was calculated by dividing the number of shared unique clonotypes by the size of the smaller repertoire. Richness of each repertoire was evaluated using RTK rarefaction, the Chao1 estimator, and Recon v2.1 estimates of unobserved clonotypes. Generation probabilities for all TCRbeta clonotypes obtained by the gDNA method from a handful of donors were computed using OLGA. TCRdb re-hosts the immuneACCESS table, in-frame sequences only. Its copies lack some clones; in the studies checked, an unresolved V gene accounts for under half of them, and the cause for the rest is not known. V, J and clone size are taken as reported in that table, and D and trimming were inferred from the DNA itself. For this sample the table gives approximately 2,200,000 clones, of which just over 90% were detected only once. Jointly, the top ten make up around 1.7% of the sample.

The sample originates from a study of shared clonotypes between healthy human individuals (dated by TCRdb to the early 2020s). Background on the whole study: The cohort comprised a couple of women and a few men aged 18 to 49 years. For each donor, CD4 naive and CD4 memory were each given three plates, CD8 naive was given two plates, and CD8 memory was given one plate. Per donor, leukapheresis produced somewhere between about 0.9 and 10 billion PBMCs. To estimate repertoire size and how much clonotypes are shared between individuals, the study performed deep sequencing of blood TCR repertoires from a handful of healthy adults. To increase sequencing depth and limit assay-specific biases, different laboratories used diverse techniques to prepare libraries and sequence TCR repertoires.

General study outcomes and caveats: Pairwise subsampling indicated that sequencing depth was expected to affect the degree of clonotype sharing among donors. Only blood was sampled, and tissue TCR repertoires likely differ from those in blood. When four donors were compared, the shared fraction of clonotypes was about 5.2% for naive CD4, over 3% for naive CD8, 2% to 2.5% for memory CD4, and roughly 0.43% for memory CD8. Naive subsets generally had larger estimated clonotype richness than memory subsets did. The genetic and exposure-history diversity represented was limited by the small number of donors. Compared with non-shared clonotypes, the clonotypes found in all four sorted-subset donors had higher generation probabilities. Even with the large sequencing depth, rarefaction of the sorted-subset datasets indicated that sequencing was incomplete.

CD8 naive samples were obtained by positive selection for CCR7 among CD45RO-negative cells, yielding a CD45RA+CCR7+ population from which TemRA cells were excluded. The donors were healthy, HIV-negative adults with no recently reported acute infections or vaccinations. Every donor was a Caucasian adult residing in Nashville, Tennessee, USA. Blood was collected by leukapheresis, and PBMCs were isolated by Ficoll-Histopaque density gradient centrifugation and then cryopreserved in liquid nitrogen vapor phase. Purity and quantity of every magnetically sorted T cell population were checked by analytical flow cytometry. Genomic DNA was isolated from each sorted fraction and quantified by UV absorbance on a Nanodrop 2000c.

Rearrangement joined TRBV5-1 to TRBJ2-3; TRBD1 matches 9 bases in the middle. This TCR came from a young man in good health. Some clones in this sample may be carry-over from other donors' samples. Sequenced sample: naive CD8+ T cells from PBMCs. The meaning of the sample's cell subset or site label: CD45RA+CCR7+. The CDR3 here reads CASSQGQGSRWDTQYF. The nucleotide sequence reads TGCGCCAGCAGCCAAGGACAGGGGTCACGGTGGGATACGCAGTATTTT.